The present entry profiles one T cell receptor (beta chain) with its context. The antigen is not known. The record originates from a study of cytomegalovirus exposure and HLA in healthy donors. Study outcomes and limitations: A classifier reportedly called cytomegalovirus status with high sensitivity and specificity. Through in vitro validation, a few CMV-associated chains were shown to be specific for CMV antigens. Rarity held for most TCR sequences, but there were some public TCRs that occurred in many donors.

CDR1 and CDR2 from the germline V gene are SGHTS and YDEGEE. V shed 4 bases, J shed 4 bases, and the junction held 5 bases outside the gene matches. The CDR3 is made up of 15 amino acids. The PCR ran on 60 Vbeta and 13 Jbeta primers. Some clones are missing from TCRdb's copy, which holds only in-frame ones; the method was immunoSEQ multiplex PCR. Here the sample spans fewer than 200,000 clones, about 81% being singletons. The chain carries TRBV5-8 and TRBJ2-7; the match to TRBD2 covers 13 bases. Input material: PBMCs. This clonotype was obtained from a girl aged 2 to 10 in good health and CMV-seropositive. DNA for the CDR3: TGTGCCAGCAGCAGGGGACTAGCGGGATGGTACGAGCAGTACTTC. Translating gives CASSRGLAGWYEQYF.